This TCR beta chain is drawn from a study of shared clonotypes between healthy human individuals (dated by TCRdb to the early 2020s). Regarding the research as a whole: A couple of women and a few men aged 18 to 49 years were included in the cohort. For each donor, CD4 naive and CD4 memory were each run on three plates, CD8 naive on two plates, and CD8 memory on one plate. The study deeply sequenced blood TCR repertoires of 5 or 6 healthy adults to estimate repertoire size and the extent of clonotype sharing between individuals. Different laboratories and diverse techniques were used to prepare libraries and sequence TCR repertoires, to increase sequencing depth and limit assay-specific biases. Leukapheresis yielded between about 0.85 and 10 billion PBMCs per donor.

Concerning this clone: The antigen it binds to is not known. No much larger clone is present one base from it, and per-base qualities are unavailable.

Study-wide conclusions, independent of this receptor: Compared with non-shared clonotypes, the clonotypes found in all four sorted-subset donors had higher generation probabilities. Sampling was limited to blood, and TCR repertoires in tissue likely differ from TCR repertoires in blood. Estimated clonotype richness was generally larger for naive than for memory subsets. Pairwise subsampling indicated that sequencing depth was expected to affect the degree of clonotype sharing among donors. Incomplete sequencing was indicated by rarefaction of sorted-subset datasets, despite the large sequencing depth. The genetic and exposure-history diversity represented was limited by the small number of donors. Across four donors, around 5% of naive CD4, around 3.3% of naive CD8, approximately 2.5% of memory CD4, and approximately 0.4% of memory CD8 clonotypes were shared.

Healthy HIV-negative adults with no recently reported acute infections or vaccinations were included as donors. Only Caucasian adults living in Nashville, Tennessee, USA were represented among the donors. CD4+ T cells were enriched by magnetic negative selection, after which naive cells were positively selected on CD45RA and the negative fraction was taken as the memory subset. Blood was collected by leukapheresis, and PBMCs were isolated by Ficoll-Histopaque density gradient centrifugation and then cryopreserved in liquid nitrogen vapor phase. Analytical flow cytometry was used to check the purity and quantity of each magnetically sorted T cell population. Each sorted fraction had its genomic DNA isolated and then quantified by UV absorbance on a Nanodrop 2000c. Using the deep immunoSEQ assay, multiplex PCR amplified TCR CDR3 regions from genomic DNA. Extracted genomic DNA from each cell subset was distributed evenly across all wells of several immunoSEQ 96-well plates, and each plate was treated as a replicate. For sorted subsets, 200 to 250 ng genomic DNA, equal to about 30,000 T cell genomes, was loaded into each replicate PCR. Purified libraries were measured with a Qubit 3.0 fluorometer, size-checked on a Bioanalyzer 2100, and measured again with the KAPA Library Quantification kit. Each immunoSEQ 96-well plate was sequenced on its own single-read 150-cycle Illumina NextSeq 550 flow cell. In the authors' own workflow: Because only junctional sequences without quality scores were contained in the immunoSEQ output, filtering matching that applied to full-length reads could not be performed. Sequences were annotated with PyIR, a Python wrapper for IgBLAST v1.9, using IMGT germline references to assign V/J genes and CDR3. Any read was removed if the V/J assignment was weak (E-value above 1e-6), the CDR3 was missing, or the read contained stop codons, out-of-frame junctions, or ambiguous translated residues. V3J clonotypes were defined as sequences sharing an identical inferred V gene, J gene, and CDR3 amino acid sequence. The percentage overlap between two repertoires was calculated by dividing the number of shared unique clonotypes by the size of the smaller repertoire. Repertoire richness was assessed with RTK rarefaction, the Chao1 estimator, and Recon v2.1 estimates of unobserved clonotypes. For all TCRbeta clonotypes obtained by the gDNA method from a few donors, generation probabilities were computed with OLGA. Sourced from immuneACCESS, this table was stored by TCRdb with only in-frame sequences that have V and J called. A share of the clones is absent; for the studies checked, an unresolved V gene accounts for under half, and the remainder has no known explanation. V, J and clone size were drawn from that table, and D and trimming were deduced from the DNA. This sample comprises about 670,000 clones, about two thirds of them detected only once. The leading ten clones occupy approximately 1.8% of the sample.

V loses 0 bases of germline sequence and J loses 8 bases, and the interval between the two ends is 7 bases. From a lookup of the germline V gene (reference sequence), CDR1 and CDR2 are GTSNPN and SVGIG. The CDR3, from cysteine to phenylalanine, totals 11 residues. The only DNA kept is the CDR3, 33 bases in frame from the first base. The receptor was derived from a woman in her 30s in good health. Material: memory CD4+ T cells sorted from blood. The cell subset or site label, as the study defines it: CD45RA-negative fraction. The rearrangement joined TRBV30 to TRBJ1-2; a confident D gene designation cannot be given. CDR3 loop: CAWSVKAGYTF. The DNA sequence is given as TGTGCCTGGAGTGTTAAGGCCGGCTACACCTTC.